The clone carrying this T cell receptor (beta chain) was picked up a small number of times. Its antigen is currently unknown. Reverse transcribing all isolated RNA meant expressed TCRB transcripts were sequenced. Sequencing used immunoSEQ multiplex PCR; TCRdb keeps in-frame clones, though not all of them. Among hundreds of thousands of clones listed, around an eighth were seen once. The data originate from a study of beta chain features in type 1 diabetes. Donors contributed one heparinised blood draw apiece, averaging about 116 mL. Cell sorting via CD45RO/CCR7/CD25/CD127/CD95/CD27 was performed to obtain CD4+ naive, central memory, regulatory and stem cell-like memory cells. The ends were cut back, 1 base at V and 2 bases at J, with 23 bases in the middle. The CDR3 loop spans 19 amino acids. The germline V gene has CDR1 SGHTA and CDR2 FQGNSA. Study outcomes and limitations: Patients with type 1 diabetes showed fewer VDJ junction insertions and more deletions. All four CD4+ subsets of Type 1 diabetes patients contained TCRB CDR3s that were moderately but significantly shorter.

The sequence was collected from a man younger than 30 with type 1 diabetes. The chain is built from TRBV7-2 and TRBJ1-2, with D possibly matching TRBD1 (6 bases). The sample consisted of naive CD4+ T cells from blood. The CDR3 sequence is CASSLVAGVESGANYGYTF. The DNA for the CDR3 is TGTGCCAGCAGCTTAGTCGCAGGGGTGGAAAGTGGTGCGAACTATGGCTACACCTTC.